A selection of T cell receptor beta chains follows, all from one sample in a study of control samples from healthy donors and cancer patients. The data were produced by immunoSEQ multiplex PCR, yet TCRdb's version contains in-frame clones alone and is incomplete. The profile shows about 150,000 clones, roughly 93% of them singletons. The specimen was blood. The receptors stem from a man between 18 and 35 years old in good health. Each CDR3 is given with its conserved first and last residue. The D gene is left open where the match is weak. A row's size may be missing; if present it is once, few, many or a size class.

>TRBD2|TRBJ2-4|-|TRBV2|15
CASSDRAGNGNIQYF
TGTGCCAGCAGTGATCGAGCGGGGAATGGGAACATTCAGTACTTC
>-|TRBJ1-5|once|TRBV6-5|15
CASSFGRGGNQPQHF
TGTGCCAGCAGTTTCGGGAGGGGTGGCAATCAGCCCCAGCATTTT
>TRBD2|TRBJ2-1|-|TRBV7-3|16
CASSLRVVGGPNEQFF
TGTGCCAGCAGCTTACGAGTAGTGGGAGGGCCAAATGAGCAGTTCTTC
>-|TRBJ1-2|-|TRBV24-1|14
CGNQWGAGDYGYTF
TGTGGGAACCAGTGGGGGGCGGGCGACTATGGCTACACCTTC
>TRBD1|TRBJ2-5|-|TRBV5-1|15
CASSRNTGVRETQYF
TGCGCCAGCAGCCGAAATACAGGGGTTCGAGAGACCCAGTACTTC
>-|TRBJ1-1|-|TRBV7-2|15
CASSLGGVLNTEAFF
TGTGCCAGCAGCTTAGGGGGGGTCTTGAACACTGAAGCTTTCTTT
>-|TRBJ1-5|-|TRBV5-5|17
CASSLSPQGTSRQPQHF
TGTGCCAGCAGCTTATCCCCCCAAGGCACGTCCAGACAGCCCCAGCATTTT
>-|TRBJ1-5|-|TRBV13|14
CASSTRTASQPQHF
TGTGCCAGCAGCACTCGGACAGCTTCTCAGCCCCAGCATTTT
>-|TRBJ2-6|-|TRBV7-2|15
CASSPDRSGANVLTF
TGTGCCAGCAGCCCGGACAGATCTGGGGCCAACGTCCTGACTTTC
>-|TRBJ2-2|-|TRBV6-1|14
CASSENTNTGELFF
TGTGCCAGCAGTGAAAATACGAACACCGGGGAGCTGTTTTTT
>TRBD2|TRBJ2-7|-|TRBV5-6|14
CASSWLAAPYEQYF
TGTGCCAGCAGCTGGCTAGCGGCCCCCTACGAGCAGTACTTC
>TRBD1|TRBJ2-2|-|TRBV5-4|16
CASSPGQGAHTGELFF
TGTGCCAGCAGCCCGGGACAGGGGGCCCACACCGGGGAGCTGTTTTTT
>TRBD1|TRBJ1-5|-|TRBV7-6|17
CASSLGQGELSNQPQHF
TGTGCCAGCAGCTTAGGACAGGGGGAATTAAGCAATCAGCCCCAGCATTTT
>TRBD2|TRBJ2-1|-|TRBV7-2|16
CASSSSSGGIYNEQFF
TGTGCCAGCAGCTCCTCTAGCGGGGGGATATACAATGAGCAGTTCTTC
>-|TRBJ2-5|few|TRBV12-3/TRBV12-4|11
CASSFQETQYF
TGTGCCAGCAGTTTTCAAGAGACCCAGTACTTC
>TRBD2|TRBJ2-5|-|TRBV10-3|16
CAISEASGRAGKTQYF
TGTGCCATCAGTGAGGCAAGCGGGAGGGCCGGAAAGACCCAGTACTTC
>-|TRBJ2-1|-|TRBV7-3|15
CASSLRFAAYNEQFF
TGTGCCAGCAGCTTAAGGTTTGCAGCATACAATGAGCAGTTCTTC
>TRBD2|TRBJ2-5|-|TRBV5-1|16
CASSRTSGGAVETQYF
TGCGCCAGCAGCCGGACTAGCGGGGGGGCCGTGGAGACCCAGTACTTC
>-|TRBJ2-2|-|TRBV3-1/TRBV3-2|17
CASSQDPPEAVTGELFF
TGTGCCAGCAGCCAAGATCCCCCAGAAGCGGTAACCGGGGAGCTGTTTTTT
>-|TRBJ2-3|-|TRBV5-8|12
CASSWETDTQYF
TGTGCCAGCAGCTGGGAGACAGATACGCAGTATTTT